This TCR beta chain was profiled in a study of T cell responses to AZD1222 COVID-19 vaccine (dated by TCRdb to the early 2020s). With respect to the entire study: A total of 240 or so trial participants underwent TCR sequencing, of whom roughly 210 had received two doses of AZD1222 and 26 had received two doses of the MenACWY control vaccine. Trial participants were enrolled by age into 18-55, 56-69 and 70-plus year subgroups, with approximately 150, 30 and 60 TCR-sequenced participants respectively. Beyond this particular receptor, the publication reports: No day 14 peak-response samples were available, so repertoires were characterized only after the peak T cell response. Only six or seven AZD1222 recipients were SARS-CoV-2 seropositive at baseline, limiting conclusions about previously exposed vaccinees. Nearly half of unique spike-specific TCRs reportedly recognized epitopes outside regions mutated in the B.1.351 and B.1.1.7 variants. The whole spike protein was spanned by vaccine-associated CD4 TCRs, and dominant responses were seen in regions 160-218 and 743-854. Participants were mostly white British, with more females than males. The authors suggested clonal diversity may have been underestimated. After two AZD1222 doses, both the breadth and the depth of spike-specific TCRs were significantly higher than at day 0 and than in MenACWY recipients. In the small 56-69-year group, the increase in depth fell short of significance, most likely because of low power.

Concerning this clone: The specificity of this receptor is unknown. No clone much larger than this one lies a single base away; base qualities are absent.

Looking up the germline V gene yields CDR1 MDHEN and CDR2 SYDVKM. Trimming takes 10 bases from V and 5 bases from J, and the germline ends sit 12 bases apart. The CDR3 starts with the cysteine, ends with the phenylalanine, and has 13 residues. Only the CDR3 DNA stays, 39 bases, in frame from base 1. The CDR3 regions of human TCRbeta chains were analyzed by immunosequencing. As for how the authors treated the data: Repertoire TCRs were checked for matches against a reference library of SARS-CoV-2-specific TCRs that had been generated using the MIRA antigen-specificity platform. Breadth was defined as the fraction of unique TCRs that were SARS-CoV-2-associated. Depth was defined as the fraction of total T cells that were SARS-CoV-2-associated. Using the MIRA data, every spike-specific TCR was mapped to the spike region that the TCR reacted to and assigned to either a CD4 or a CD8 class. Log10-transformed breadth and depth values were compared by one-way ANOVA with Sidak's multiple comparisons tests. TCRdb obtained this table from immuneACCESS and retained in-frame rearrangements with V and J assigned. These tables miss some clones; where compared with another copy, unresolved V genes account for less than half of the shortfall, and the remainder is unexplained. V and J calls and clone size are copied from that table; D and trimming were computed from the DNA. The sample has 140,000 or so clones on record, under 95% of them singletons. Around 7.6% of the sample is in the top ten clones.

In the paper's terms, the time point label means: about 28 days (+/-7) after the second vaccine dose. Read against the paper, the sample's treatment or condition label means: meningococcal conjugate vaccine given as trial control. Vaccinee samples were obtained from the UK trials COV001 and COV002, which included a single-blind randomized controlled phase 2/3 trial of AZD1222 (ChAdOx1 nCoV-19) in healthy adults. For TCRbeta chain sequencing, PBMC samples from trial participants were taken at day 0 and at day 28 after the second dose. The chain is made from TRBV28 and TRBJ1-6; the D gene is perhaps TRBD1, on 5 matching bases. This sequence originates from an adult who received the MenACWY meningococcal vaccine as a control. The sample here was peripheral blood, taken 28 days after the second dose of the MenACWY control vaccine. CDR3 loop: CAIPGGDNSPLHF. The sequence in DNA is TGTGCCATCCCGGGGGGGGATAATTCACCCCTCCACTTT. The CDR3, completed at both ends by the reference TRBV28 and TRBJ1-6 genes, gives the full variable domain DVKVTQSSRYLVKRTGEKVFLECVQDMDHENMFWYRQDPGLGLRLIYFSYDVKMKEKGDIPEGYSVSREKKERFSLILESASTNQTSMYLCAIPGGDNSPLHFGNGTRLTVT.